Shown below are 25 T cell receptor beta chains from a single sample sequenced in a study of regulatory T cells in long-lasting Graves disease. Sample time point: newly diagnosed GD, antithyroid drugs for less than 3 months. The TCR library was prepared using RNA isolated from PBMCs. With iRepertoire HTBI primers and Arm-PCR of CDR3 regions, TCR beta libraries were built. Each CDR3 protein gets one entry after TCRdb re-called the multiplex PCR reads with MiXCR. The table includes approximately 400,000 distinct CDR3 sequences, around 11% detected once. These data are also associated with another study on T cells in Graves' hyperthyroidism and ophthalmopathy.

The sample here was peripheral blood mononuclear cells (PBMCs), taken at new diagnosis, from a patient treated with antithyroid drugs. The receptor source for this set is a woman between 18 and 29 years old with Graves disease.

This clonotype was recorded at least ten times. This rearrangement joins TRBV15 to TRBJ1-2, with unresolved D. This CDR3 has 11 amino acids. CDR1 and CDR2 (germline): LNHNV, YYDKDF (reference sequence). Trimming cost V 5 bases and J 4 bases, with 5 bases left between them. The chain's CDR3 is CATSFGYGYTF. The CDR3 coding sequence is TGTGCCACCAGCTTTGGCTATGGCTACACCTTC.

The V gene is TRBV11-1, the J gene TRBJ2-7; 12 nucleotides match TRBD1. CDR3 length: 14 residues. V gave up 5 bases and J gave up 6 bases; unmatched junction bases: 5. Germline V gene lookup returns CDR1 SGHAT and CDR2 FQDESV (reference sequence). CDR3 sequence (DNA): TGTGCCAGCAGCCAGGGACAGGGGGCAGCCGAGCAGTACGTC. Translating gives CASSQGQGAAEQYV.

V usage is TRBV6-5 and J usage is TRBJ1-1; tentative D call: TRBD1 (6 bases). With 2 bases removed from V and 1 base from J, the gap between germline ends came to 11 bases. The CDR3 is made up of 15 amino acids. The germline V gene encodes CDR1 MNHEY and CDR2 SVGAGI. The CDR3 DNA is TGTGCCAGCAGTTACCCGGGACACCAGAACACTGAAGCTTTCTTT. Amino acids: CASSYPGHQNTEAFF.

This clonotype was picked up many times. This rearrangement joins TRBV20-1 to TRBJ2-7; D perhaps matches TRBD1 (6 bases). Per germline, CDR1 DFQATT and CDR2 SNEGSKA (reference sequence). Trimming pared 6 bases from V and 2 bases from J, leaving 17 bases between. The CDR3 runs to 14 residues. Here the CDR3 reads CSAGDRLPPYEQYF. The CDR3 region has the DNA TGCAGTGCGGGTGACAGGTTGCCCCCCTACGAGCAGTACTTC.

This clonotype was seen at least ten times. V is TRBV6-1 and J is TRBJ2-7, with 8 bases fitting TRBD2. Germline V lookup: CDR1 MNHNS, CDR2 SASEGT. The CDR3 loop spans 19 amino acids. Trimming at V came to 5 bases and at J to 1 base, leaving 19 bases not matched to a gene. CDR3 residues: CASSQSGGPMWGASYEQYV. CDR3 bases: TGTGCCAGCAGTCAGAGCGGGGGTCCTATGTGGGGTGCGTCCTACGAGCAGTACGTC.

This clonotype was seen a few times. The chain joins TRBV7-2 to TRBJ1-2, with D maybe TRBD1 (5 bases). From germline, CDR1 is SGHTA and CDR2 FQGNSA. The CDR3 spans 16 residues. V lost 5 bases, J lost 4 bases, and 20 bases lay in between. The CDR3 loop is CASSLLAGQVSYGYTF. Written as DNA, the CDR3 is TGTGCCAGCAGCCTACTGGCAGGGCAAGTTTCCTATGGCTACACCTTC. Full variable domain (rest looked up from reference TRBV7-2 and TRBJ1-2): GAGVSQSPSNKVTEKGKDVELRCDPISGHTALYWYRQSLGQGLEFLIYFQGNSAPDKSGLPSDRFSAERTGGSVSTLTIQRTQQEDSAVYLCASSLLAGQVSYGYTFGSGTRLTVV.

This clonotype occurred many times. The chain joins TRBV2 to TRBJ2-3; TRBD1 agrees at 9 bases. Trimming removed 6 bases from V and 2 bases from J; junction bases left unmatched: 9. CDR3 length equals 16 residues. Per germline, CDR1 SNHLY and CDR2 FYNNEI. This CDR3 is CASSTGQGLFTDTQYF. In nucleotides, the CDR3 is TGTGCCAGCAGCACGGGACAGGGACTGTTCACAGATACGCAGTATTTT.

At least ten counts were recorded for this clonotype. The V call is TRBV6-2 or TRBV6-3, the J call TRBJ2-3; D perhaps matches TRBD1 (5 bases). V was trimmed by 0 bases and J by 5 bases, leaving 6 bases between them. CDR3 length equals 13 residues. CDR1 is MNHEY, CDR2 SVGEGT, per germline. The CDR3 bases are TGTGCCAGCAGTTACTCGGGGCTAGATACGCAGTATTTT. Protein product: CASSYSGLDTQYF.

In this sample, this clonotype turned up a few times. This chain's CDR3 is CASSYGLQGPGVTEAFF. In DNA, the CDR3 is TGTGCCAGCAGTTACGGGTTGCAGGGACCAGGAGTCACTGAAGCTTTCTTT. The V call is TRBV6-9, the J call TRBJ1-1; a weak D match, TRBD1 (5 bases). The CDR3 is 17 residues long. The V end lost 3 bases, the J end lost 4 bases, and 21 bases lay between the germline ends. Germline V CDR1 and CDR2: MNHGY, SVAAGI.

This clonotype showed up many times. The V and J genes are TRBV12-3 or TRBV12-4 and TRBJ1-2; no clear D gene. The CDR3 length is 13 residues. V gave up 6 bases and J gave up 4 bases, with 12 bases separating them. The CDR3 region is CASRTEVGYGYTF. The CDR3 DNA follows: TGTGCCAGCAGGACGGAGGTCGGCTATGGCTACACCTTC.

The table lists this clonotype with many counts. The V gene is TRBV28, the J gene TRBJ1-3, with D perhaps matching TRBD1 (6 bases). The CDR3 has 17 residues. V dropped 6 bases and J dropped 2 bases, with 20 bases sitting between them. The V gene's germline CDR1 is MDHEN and CDR2 SYDVKM. This CDR3 is CASRGQGHTSTGNTIYF. CDR3 in DNA: TGTGCCAGCAGAGGCCAGGGACACACTTCCACTGGAAACACCATATATTTT.

V gene TRBV9 combines with J gene TRBJ1-2; 7 bases fit TRBD1. Germline V CDR1 and CDR2: SGDLS, YYNGEE. The ends lost 3 bases at V and 7 bases at J; junction bases unmatched: 9. The CDR3 totals 14 residues. This CDR3 is CASSGPRDRAGYTF. For the CDR3, the DNA is TGTGCCAGCAGCGGCCCGCGGGACAGAGCTGGCTACACCTTC.

This chain links TRBV4-1 with TRBJ2-1; 14 bases agree with TRBD2. The CDR3 extends over 19 amino acids. The trim removed 5 bases at V and 0 bases at J, leaving 9 bases unmatched. Germline CDR1 MGHRA, CDR2 YSYEKL. CDR3 loop: CASSYVGLAGGHSYNEQFF. CDR3 in DNA: TGCGCCAGCAGCTACGTCGGACTAGCGGGAGGCCACTCCTACAATGAGCAGTTCTTC.

The chain employs TRBV7-2 and TRBJ2-2, with 7 bases lining up with TRBD1. The CDR3 is 15 amino acids. In germline, CDR1 is SGHTA, CDR2 FQGNSA. With V trimmed by 6 bases and J by 2 bases, 6 bases remained unmatched. The CDR3 reads CASSSGTVNTGELFF. DNA of the CDR3: TGTGCCAGCAGTTCCGGGACAGTAAACACCGGGGAGCTGTTTTTT.

The CDR3 region is CASSVGQGTDTQYF. CDR3 nucleotides: TGTGCCAGCAGCGTAGGACAGGGTACAGATACGCAGTATTTT. The J gene is TRBJ2-3, the V gene TRBV9; TRBD1 matches 7 bases. Germline CDR1 SGDLS, CDR2 YYNGEE. The trim removed 0 bases at V and 3 bases at J, leaving 1 base unmatched. The CDR3 spans 14 residues.

This clonotype was observed a few times. The V gene is TRBV20-1, the J gene TRBJ2-7; 12 nucleotides align to TRBD1. Germline trimming cut 3 bases from V and 5 bases from J; bases unmatched to any gene: 5. The CDR3 length is 14 residues. Looked up from germline, CDR1 is DFQATT and CDR2 is SNEGSKA (reference sequence). The DNA for the CDR3 is TGCAGTGCTAGTGTGGGACAGGGGGCACACGAGCAGTACGTC. As protein: CSASVGQGAHEQYV.

This clonotype was seen repeatedly, ten times or more. The chain employs TRBV13 and TRBJ2-2; TRBD1 matches 10 bases. CDR3 length: 16 amino acids. CDR1 and CDR2 from the germline V gene are PRHDT and FYEKMQ (reference sequence). V trimming: 8 bases; J trimming: 4 bases; junction bases outside the gene matches: 10. The CDR3 is CASGGKDRGRTGELFF. The CDR3 DNA reads TGTGCCAGCGGGGGAAAAGACAGGGGGCGCACCGGGGAGCTGTTTTTT.

Points on this clonotype: The CDR3 carries no conserved terminal phenylalanine or tryptophan, so it likely arises from a read error. Here the CDR3 DNA reads TGTGCCAGCAGCCCAGGACTAGCGGGAGGTCACGGGGAGCTGTTTTCT. It yields the protein CASSPGLAGGHGELFS. The J gene is TRBJ2-2, the V gene TRBV7-6; 14 nucleotides line up with TRBD2. The germline CDR1 and CDR2 sequences are SGHVS and FNYEAQ. CDR3 length equals 16 residues. V shed 5 bases, J shed 7 bases, and the junction held 6 bases outside the gene matches.

This clonotype was detected ten times or more. The chain employs TRBV12-3 or TRBV12-4 and TRBJ1-6; D is unresolved. The germline V and J ends were trimmed by 4 bases and 1 base, with 11 bases remaining between them. This CDR3 contains 16 residues. In nucleotides, the CDR3 is TGTGCCAGCAGTTCAGTGGAAGGGTCCTATAATTCACCCCTCCACTTT. Translation: CASSSVEGSYNSPLHF.

This chain joins TRBV11-3 and TRBJ2-5, with 8 bases aligning to TRBD2. Trimming cost V 4 bases and J 5 bases; bases outside gene matches: 9. The V gene's germline CDR1 is SGHNT and CDR2 YENEEA. The CDR3 contains 15 residues. CDR3 in amino acids: CASSSRRAGAETQYF. DNA of the CDR3: TGTGCCAGCAGCTCGCGGAGAGCGGGAGCGGAGACCCAGTACTTC.

This clonotype came up many times. One junction end disagrees with the germline gene, perhaps due to a read error. The V call is TRBV3-1, the J call TRBJ1-1; D is unresolved. Germline assignment: CDR1 LGHDT and CDR2 YNNKEL (reference sequence). This CDR3 contains 14 residues. The CDR3 sequence is CASSHTQVNAEAFF. As DNA, the CDR3 is TGTGCCAGCAGCCATACCCAAGTGAACGCTGAAGCTTTCTTT. The full variable domain, in which reference TRBV3-1 and TRBJ1-1 provide the parts outside the CDR3, is DTAVSQTPKYLVTQMGNDKSIKCEQNLGHDTMYWYKQDSKKFLKIMFSYNNKELIINETVPNRFSPKSPDKAHLNLHINSLELGDSAVYFCASSHTQVNAEAFFGQGTRLTVV.

The chain is built from TRBV5-1 and TRBJ2-3, with D maybe TRBD2 (7 bases). The CDR3 is made up of 13 amino acids. V gave up 4 bases and J gave up 6 bases, with 12 bases separating them. Germline V gene sequence: CDR1 SGHRS, CDR2 YFSETQ. For the CDR3, the DNA is TGCGCCAGCAGCCCGGGGGGCTGGGATACGCAGTATTTT. It translates to CASSPGGWDTQYF.

In this sample, this clonotype turned up many times. The chain carries TRBV2 and TRBJ2-7; perhaps TRBD2 as D (7 bases). Trimming cost V 8 bases and J 3 bases, with 17 bases left between them. CDR3 length equals 14 residues. Germline CDR1 is SNHLY and CDR2 is FYNNEI. CDR3 bases: TGTGCCAGCCGAAGAGGGGGGGGCGGCTACGAGCAGTACGTC. It yields the protein CASRRGGGGYEQYV.

This clonotype was detected ten times or more. The chain recombines TRBV20-1 with TRBJ2-3, with 7 bases fitting TRBD2. The germline V gene encodes CDR1 DFQATT and CDR2 SNEGSKA (reference sequence). CDR3 length: 15 amino acids. Trimming at V came to 5 bases and at J to 2 bases, leaving 10 bases not matched to a gene. CDR3 in DNA: TGCAGTGCTCCTTCGCTAGCGGCCGTCACAGATACGCAGTATTTT. It translates to CSAPSLAAVTDTQYF.

This clonotype turned up a few times. The chain has TRBV5-1 and TRBJ2-1, with TRBD2 identical over 9 bases. The end of the DNA fits TRBJ2-5 better, so the J call may be wrong. There are 14 residues in the CDR3. CDR1 is SGHRS and CDR2 is YFSETQ in the germline V gene. The CDR3 DNA reads TGCGCCAGCAGCTTCGCGGGGGGGGAGGAGACCCAGTACTTC. The encoded protein is CASSFAGGEETQYF.